The clone carrying this TCR beta chain was seen ten or more times. cDNA synthesis used a TRAV/TRBV-specific primer set for both chains. TCRs were put through around 20 PCR cycles of amplification with Phusion. A constant-region primer and the V-primer adapter served as the primer pair. TCRdb fed the reads into MiXCR, producing one record per CDR3 protein. Of 60,000 to 75,000 distinct CDR3 sequences in the sample, less than 30% were seen once. The data were taken from a study of low-dose radiotherapy and immunotherapy resistance in tumors. Whole-study context: Cyclophosphamide went in intravenously at 200 mg/m2 every two weeks, one day before radiation and immunotherapy.

Described time point: before trial treatment. The source was PBMCs, collected before treatment. The receptor comes from a male donor with rectosigmoid adenocarcinoma.

DNA of the CDR3: TGTGCCAGCAGTTTGATTGAGGGGTACTATGGCTACACCTTC. Translating gives CASSLIEGYYGYTF. The chain uses TRBV28 and TRBJ1-2; a possible D gene is TRBD1 (5 bases). The germline CDR1 and CDR2 sequences are MDHEN and SYDVKM. The CDR3 contains 14 residues. Trimming took off 3 bases at V and 3 bases at J, with 11 bases between the two ends.